A single TCR beta chain is shown here with its context. These data belong to a study of technical replicates of blood from a few donors. Only in-frame clones appear in the TCRdb table, and some are missing; sequencing was by immunoSEQ multiplex PCR. The repertoire holds around 80,000 clones, with around 94% as singletons. The CDR3 is 17 amino acids. V lost 3 bases and J lost 2, with 19 bases in between. Germline V lookup: CDR1 MNHNS, CDR2 SASEGT. The sample taken for sequencing was T cells isolated from PBMCs. The chain employs TRBV6-1 and TRBJ1-2; no clear D. The origin of this receptor is a human donor in good health. CDR3 loop: CASSEFAAEARNYGYTF. Written as DNA, the CDR3 is TGTGCCAGCAGTGAGTTTGCAGCGGAGGCTCGCAACTATGGCTACACCTTC.